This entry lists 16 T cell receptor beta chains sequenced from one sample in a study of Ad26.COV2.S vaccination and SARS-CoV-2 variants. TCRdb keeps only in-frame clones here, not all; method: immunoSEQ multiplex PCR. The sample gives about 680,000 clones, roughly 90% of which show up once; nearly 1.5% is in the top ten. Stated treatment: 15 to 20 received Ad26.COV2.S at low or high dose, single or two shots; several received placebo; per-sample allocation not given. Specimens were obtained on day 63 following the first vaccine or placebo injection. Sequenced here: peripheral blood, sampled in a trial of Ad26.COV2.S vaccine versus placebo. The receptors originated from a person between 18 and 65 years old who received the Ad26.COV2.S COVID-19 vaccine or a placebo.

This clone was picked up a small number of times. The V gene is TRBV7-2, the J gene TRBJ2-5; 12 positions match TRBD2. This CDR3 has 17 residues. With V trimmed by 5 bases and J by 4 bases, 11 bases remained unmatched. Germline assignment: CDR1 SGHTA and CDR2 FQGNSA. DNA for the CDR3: TGTGCCAGCAGCCCAGGACTAGCGGGGCCAAGAAGAGAGACCCAGTACTTC. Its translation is CASSPGLAGPRRETQYF. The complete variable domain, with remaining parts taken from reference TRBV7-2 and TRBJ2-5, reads GAGVSQSPSNKVTEKGKDVELRCDPISGHTALYWYRQSLGQGLEFLIYFQGNSAPDKSGLPSDRFSAERTGGSVSTLTIQRTQQEDSAVYLCASSPGLAGPRRETQYFGPGTRLLVL.

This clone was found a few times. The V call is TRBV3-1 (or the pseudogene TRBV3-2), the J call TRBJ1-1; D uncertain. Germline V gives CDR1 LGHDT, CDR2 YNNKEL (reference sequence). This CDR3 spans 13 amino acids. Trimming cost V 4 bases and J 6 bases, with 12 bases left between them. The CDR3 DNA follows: TGTGCCAGCAGCCTTCTAGGGCCCGCTGAAGCTTTCTTT. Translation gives CASSLLGPAEAFF.

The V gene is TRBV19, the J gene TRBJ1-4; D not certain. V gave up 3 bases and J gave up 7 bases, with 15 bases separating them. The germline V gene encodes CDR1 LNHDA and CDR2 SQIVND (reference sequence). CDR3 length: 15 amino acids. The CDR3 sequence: CASSIPSLNTEKLFF. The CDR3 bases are TGTGCCAGTAGTATCCCCAGCCTAAATACTGAAAAACTGTTTTTT.

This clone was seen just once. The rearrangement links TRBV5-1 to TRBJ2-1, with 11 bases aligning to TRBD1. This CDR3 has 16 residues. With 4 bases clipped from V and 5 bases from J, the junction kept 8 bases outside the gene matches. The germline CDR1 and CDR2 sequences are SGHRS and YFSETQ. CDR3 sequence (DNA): TGCGCCAGCAGCGATAGGACAGGGGGCTCTAACAATGAGCAGTTCTTC. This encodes CASSDRTGGSNNEQFF. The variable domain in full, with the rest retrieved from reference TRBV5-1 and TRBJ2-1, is KAGVTQTPRYLIKTRGQQVTLSCSPISGHRSVSWYQQTPGQGLQFLFEYFSETQRNKGNFPGRFSGRQFSNSRSEMNVSTLELGDSALYLCASSDRTGGSNNEQFFGPGTRLTVL.

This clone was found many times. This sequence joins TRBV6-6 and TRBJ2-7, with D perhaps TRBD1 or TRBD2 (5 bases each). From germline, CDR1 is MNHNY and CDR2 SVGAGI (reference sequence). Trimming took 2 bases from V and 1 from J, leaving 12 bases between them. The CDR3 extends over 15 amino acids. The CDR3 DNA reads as TGTGCCAGCAGTTACCCGGGACGGTCTTCCTACGAGCAGTACTTC. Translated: CASSYPGRSSYEQYF.

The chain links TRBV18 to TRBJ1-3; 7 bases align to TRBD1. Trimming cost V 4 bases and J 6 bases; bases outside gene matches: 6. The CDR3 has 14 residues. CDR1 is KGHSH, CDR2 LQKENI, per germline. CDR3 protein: CASSLDRVKNTIYF. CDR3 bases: TGTGCCAGCTCACTAGACAGGGTGAAAAACACCATATATTTT. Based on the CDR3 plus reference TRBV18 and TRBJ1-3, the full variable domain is NAGVMQNPRHLVRRRGQEARLRCSPMKGHSHVYWYRQLPEEGLKFMVYLQKENIIDESGMPKERFSAEFPKEGPSILRIQQVVRGDSAAYFCASSLDRVKNTIYFGEGSWLTVV.

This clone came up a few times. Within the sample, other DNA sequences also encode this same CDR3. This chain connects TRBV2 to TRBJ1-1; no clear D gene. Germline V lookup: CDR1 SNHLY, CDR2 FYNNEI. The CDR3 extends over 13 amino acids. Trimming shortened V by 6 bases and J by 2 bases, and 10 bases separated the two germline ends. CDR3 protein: CASSPGRNTEAFF. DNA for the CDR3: TGTGCCAGCAGCCCCGGGAGAAACACTGAAGCTTTCTTT.

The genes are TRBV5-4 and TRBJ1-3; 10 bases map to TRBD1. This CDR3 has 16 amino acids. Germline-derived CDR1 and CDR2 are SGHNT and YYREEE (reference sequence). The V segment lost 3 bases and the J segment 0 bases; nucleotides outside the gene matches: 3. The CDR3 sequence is CASSWDRGYSGNTIYF. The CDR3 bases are TGTGCCAGCAGCTGGGACAGGGGCTACTCTGGAAACACCATATATTTT. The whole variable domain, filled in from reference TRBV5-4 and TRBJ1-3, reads ETGVTQSPTHLIKTRGQQVTLRCSSQSGHNTVSWYQQALGQGPQFIFQYYREEENGRGNFPPRFSGLQFPNYSSELNVNALELDDSALYLCASSWDRGYSGNTIYFGEGSWLTVV.

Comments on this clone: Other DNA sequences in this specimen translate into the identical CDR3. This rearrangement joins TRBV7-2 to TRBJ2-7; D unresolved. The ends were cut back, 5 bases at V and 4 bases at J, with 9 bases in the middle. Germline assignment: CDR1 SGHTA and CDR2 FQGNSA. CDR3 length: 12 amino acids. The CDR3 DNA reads TGTGCCAGCAGCCCAACTACTTACGAGCAGTACTTC. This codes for CASSPTTYEQYF.

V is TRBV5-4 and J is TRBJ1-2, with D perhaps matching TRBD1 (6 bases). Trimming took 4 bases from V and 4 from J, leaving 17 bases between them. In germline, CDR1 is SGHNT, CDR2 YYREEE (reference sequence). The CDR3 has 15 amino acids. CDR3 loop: CASSDRGALSYGYTF. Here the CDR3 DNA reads TGTGCCAGCAGCGACCGGGGGGCCCTCTCCTATGGCTACACCTTC.

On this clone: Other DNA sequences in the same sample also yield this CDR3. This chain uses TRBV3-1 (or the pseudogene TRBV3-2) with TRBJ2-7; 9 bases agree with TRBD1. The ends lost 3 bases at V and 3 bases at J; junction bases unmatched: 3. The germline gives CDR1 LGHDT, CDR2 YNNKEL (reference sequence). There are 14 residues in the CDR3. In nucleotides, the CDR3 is TGTGCCAGCAGCCATGGGACAGGGAACTACGAGCAGTACTTC. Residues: CASSHGTGNYEQYF.

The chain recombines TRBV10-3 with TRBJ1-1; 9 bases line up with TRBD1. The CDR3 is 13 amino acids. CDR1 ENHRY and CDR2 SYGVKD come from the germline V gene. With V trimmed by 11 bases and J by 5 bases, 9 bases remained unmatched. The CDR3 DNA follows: TGTGCCTCCACCTCGACAGGGGGGACTGAAGCTTTCTTT. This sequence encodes CASTSTGGTEAFF.

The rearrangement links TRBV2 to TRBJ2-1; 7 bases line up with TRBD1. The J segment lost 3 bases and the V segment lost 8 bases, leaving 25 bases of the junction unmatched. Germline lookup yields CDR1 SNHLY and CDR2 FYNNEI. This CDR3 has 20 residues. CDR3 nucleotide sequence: TGTGCCAGCTGGGGAGAGGGGGCCAACGGCCGTTCCGGGTTCTACAATGAGCAGTTCTTC. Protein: CASWGEGANGRSGFYNEQFF.

This chain's CDR3 is CASSTGTGELFF. The CDR3 DNA reads TGTGCCAGCAGTACAGGTACCGGGGAGCTGTTTTTT. The chain couples TRBV6-5 to TRBJ2-2, with a tentative D call TRBD1 (5 bases). This CDR3 has 12 amino acids. The germline gives CDR1 MNHEY, CDR2 SVGAGI. Trimming removed 5 bases from V and 5 bases from J, with 6 bases in between.

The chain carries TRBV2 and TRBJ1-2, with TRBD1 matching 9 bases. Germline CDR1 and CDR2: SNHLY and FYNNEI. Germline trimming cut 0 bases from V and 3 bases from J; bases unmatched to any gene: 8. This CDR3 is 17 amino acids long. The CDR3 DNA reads TGTGCCAGCAGTGAAGCGCCATGGACAGGGGTTTACTATGGCTACACCTTC. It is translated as CASSEAPWTGVYYGYTF. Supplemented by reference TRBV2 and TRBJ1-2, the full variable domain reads EPEVTQTPSHQVTQMGQEVILRCVPISNHLYFYWYRQILGQKVEFLVSFYNNEISEKSEIFDDQFSVERPDGSNFTLKIRSTKLEDSAMYFCASSEAPWTGVYYGYTFGSGTRLTVV.

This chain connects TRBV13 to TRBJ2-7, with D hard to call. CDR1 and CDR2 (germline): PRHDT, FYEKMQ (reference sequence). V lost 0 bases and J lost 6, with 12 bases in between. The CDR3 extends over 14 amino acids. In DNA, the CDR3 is TGTGCCAGCAGCTTAGGCCTAGTCGGCTTCGAGCAGTACTTC. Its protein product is CASSLGLVGFEQYF.